The 18 T cell receptor beta chains presented below share a single source sample, sequenced in a study of blood T cell repertoires in COVID-19. The protocol was immunoSEQ multiplex PCR, while the TCRdb copy is restricted to in-frame clones and leaves out a portion. Among some 94,000 clones listed, around 87% were seen once. The material sequenced was peripheral blood. The receptors shown here come from a human donor in a cohort sampled during active COVID-19.

The chain links TRBV19 to TRBJ2-5; the D gene is possibly TRBD1 (7 bases). Germline V lookup: CDR1 LNHDA, CDR2 SQIVND (reference sequence). The length of the CDR3 is 13 residues. Deletions cut 6 bases from V and 4 bases from J, with 12 bases between. The CDR3 sequence is CASREGAGETQYF. As DNA, the CDR3 is TGTGCCAGTAGGGAGGGGGCGGGAGAGACCCAGTACTTC.

The J gene is TRBJ1-6, the V gene TRBV9; D gene unclear. This CDR3 is 15 amino acids long. Trimming took off 0 bases at V and 11 bases at J, with 15 bases between the two ends. Germline V gene data show CDR1 as SGDLS and CDR2 as YYNGEE. CDR3 sequence (DNA): TGTGCCAGCAGCGTAGCGGCCCGGACGGGGACACCCCTCCACTTT. This codes for CASSVAARTGTPLHF.

The chain employs TRBV6-6 and TRBJ2-5, with D possibly TRBD2 on 6 matching bases. Trimming cost V 4 bases and J 1 base, with 10 bases left between them. This CDR3 is built from 14 residues. Germline CDR1 and CDR2: MNHNY and SVGAGI (reference sequence). The CDR3 is CASSSPGLQETQYF. Here the CDR3 DNA reads TGTGCCAGCAGTTCTCCGGGACTCCAAGAGACCCAGTACTTC.

The chain uses TRBV13 and TRBJ1-1; weak D call: TRBD1 (5 bases). The germline gives CDR1 PRHDT, CDR2 FYEKMQ (reference sequence). This CDR3 has 13 amino acids. V gave up 5 bases and J gave up 5 bases, with 12 bases separating them. The CDR3 sequence: CASSGPGGTEAFF. Here the CDR3 DNA reads TGTGCCAGCAGCGGGCCTGGGGGGACTGAAGCTTTCTTT.

The chain couples TRBV4-2 to TRBJ1-5; tentatively, D is TRBD1 (6 bases). The CDR3 sequence is 14 residues long. Trimming took 4 bases from V and 7 from J, leaving 14 bases between them. Germline values: CDR1 LGHNA, CDR2 YNFKEQ. The DNA for the CDR3 is TGTGCCAGCAGCCTCGGACAGACCGAACAGCCCCAGCATTTT. Its translation is CASSLGQTEQPQHF.

This clone was detected once. In DNA form, the CDR3 reads TGTGCCTGGAGTGACGGGTCAGTAAATCAGCCCCAGCATTTT. Translated, it gives CAWSDGSVNQPQHF. The chain carries TRBV30 and TRBJ1-5; D unclear. Germline CDR1 is GTSNPN and CDR2 is SVGIG (reference sequence). Trimming took 1 base from V and 4 from J, leaving 11 bases between them. The CDR3 spans 14 residues.

Here the CDR3 reads CASSLSSGGTGELFF. In DNA, the CDR3 is TGCGCCAGCAGCTTGAGTAGCGGGGGCACCGGGGAGCTGTTTTTT. J is TRBJ2-2 and V is TRBV5-1; the match to TRBD2 covers 9 bases. The CDR3 loop spans 15 amino acids. J lost 4 bases, V lost 1 base, and 2 bases had no gene match. Per germline, CDR1 SGHRS and CDR2 YFSETQ.

V usage is TRBV6-6 and J usage is TRBJ1-3, with a tentative D call TRBD1 (6 bases). Trimming pared 4 bases from V and 2 bases from J, leaving 15 bases between. This CDR3 comprises 16 residues. CDR1 MNHNY and CDR2 SVGAGI come from the germline V gene (reference sequence). This CDR3 is CASSLGGPGPGNTIYF. The CDR3 DNA follows: TGTGCCAGCAGTTTGGGGGGGCCGGGCCCTGGAAACACCATATATTTT.

The chain couples TRBV3-1 (or the pseudogene TRBV3-2) to TRBJ2-4; D is perhaps TRBD2 (7 bases). Looked up from germline, CDR1 is LGHDT and CDR2 is YNNKEL (reference sequence). The ends were cut back, 7 bases at V and 11 bases at J, with 12 bases in the middle. This CDR3 is 11 amino acids long. The CDR3 DNA reads as TGTGCCAGCACCGAAGGGGGGGTTCAGTACTTC. Translated, it gives CASTEGGVQYF.

The V and J genes are TRBV29-1 and TRBJ2-1, with 12 positions matching TRBD2. The CDR3 is made up of 17 amino acids. The V gene end was trimmed by 5 bases and the J gene end by 2 bases; junction bases not matched to a gene: 10. The germline V gene encodes CDR1 SQVTM and CDR2 ANQGSEA. CDR3 protein: CSVLGLAGGLPYNEQFF. The DNA for the CDR3 is TGCAGCGTTTTGGGGCTAGCGGGGGGGCTCCCCTACAATGAGCAGTTCTTC.

The CDR3 region has the DNA TGTGCCAGCAGTCGGGCAGGGACCTACAATGAGCAGTTCTTC. Its translation is CASSRAGTYNEQFF. The genes are TRBV27 and TRBJ2-1; possible D gene TRBD1, 5 bases. The V and J ends lost 5 bases and 2 bases respectively, with 10 bases between them. Looked up from germline, CDR1 is MNHEY and CDR2 is SMNVEV (reference sequence). This CDR3 region has 14 residues.

CDR3 region: CASILGYGGQNTGELFF. Here the CDR3 DNA reads TGTGCCAGCATACTGGGGTACGGCGGACAGAACACCGGGGAGCTGTTTTTT. V gene TRBV19 combines with J gene TRBJ2-2; D possibly corresponds to TRBD1 (5 bases). The CDR3 has 17 amino acids. Trimming stripped 9 bases from V and 1 base from J, with 21 bases between. Germline loops: CDR1 LNHDA, CDR2 SQIVND (reference sequence).

This sequence joins TRBV7-3 and TRBJ2-7, with D possibly matching TRBD2 (6 bases). V lost 7 bases, J lost 0 bases, and 16 bases lay in between. The CDR3 extends over 15 amino acids. From germline, CDR1 is SGHTA and CDR2 FQGTGA. The CDR3 protein is CASIPGGNYSYEQYF. CDR3 DNA sequence: TGTGCCAGCATCCCTGGGGGGAACTACTCCTACGAGCAGTACTTC.

This sequence joins TRBV9 and TRBJ2-1; 8 bases fit TRBD2. V lost 6 bases to trimming and J lost 6 bases; unmatched junction nucleotides: 17. The CDR3 consists of 17 residues. CDR1 SGDLS and CDR2 YYNGEE come from the germline V gene. For the CDR3, the DNA is TGTGCCAGCACCCAATATCCCTCGGCGGGAGGCCTCAATGAGCAGTTCTTC. This gives the protein CASTQYPSAGGLNEQFF.

J is TRBJ1-1 and V is TRBV10-2, with D unresolved. Trimming took off 5 bases at V and 11 bases at J, with 15 bases between the two ends. The CDR3 extends over 12 amino acids. The germline CDR1 and CDR2 sequences are WSHSY and SAAADI. CDR3 bases: TGCGCCAGCAGTCCGATGGGCCCGAGTGCTTTCTTT. Its protein is CASSPMGPSAFF.

The V and J genes are TRBV30 and TRBJ1-6, with 9 positions matching TRBD1. CDR1 GTSNPN and CDR2 SVGIG come from the germline V gene (reference sequence). The CDR3 spans 14 residues. After removal of 1 base from V and 7 bases from J, the junction contained 2 bases not matched to a gene. The CDR3 here is CAWSEGQGNSPLHF. The CDR3 bases are TGTGCCTGGAGTGAAGGACAGGGGAATTCACCCCTCCACTTT.

The chain carries TRBV7-9 and TRBJ2-1, with D perhaps TRBD2 (7 bases). The CDR3 is made up of 16 amino acids. The ends were cut back, 4 bases at V and 0 bases at J, with 13 bases in the middle. The germline gives CDR1 SEHNR, CDR2 FQNEAQ (reference sequence). In nucleotides, the CDR3 is TGTGCCAGCAGCTCGGCAAGGGGGGGCTCCTACAATGAGCAGTTCTTC. Amino acid sequence: CASSSARGGSYNEQFF. Using reference TRBV7-9 and TRBJ2-1 for the parts outside the CDR3, the full variable domain is DTGVSQNPRHKITKRGQNVTFRCDPISEHNRLYWYRQTLGQGPEFLTYFQNEAQLEKSRLLSDRFSAERPKGSFSTLEIQRTEQGDSAMYLCASSSARGGSYNEQFFGPGTRLTVL.

The chain couples TRBV2 to TRBJ1-2; 10 bases are shared with TRBD1. Looked up from germline, CDR1 is SNHLY and CDR2 is FYNNEI. V lost 6 bases to trimming and J lost 4 bases; unmatched junction nucleotides: 2. This CDR3 is 13 amino acids long. CDR3 amino acids: CASRGDRGYGYTF. CDR3 nucleotide sequence: TGTGCCAGCAGGGGGGACAGGGGCTATGGCTACACCTTC.